The clone carrying this TCR beta chain was detected only a few times. Its antigen is not identified. Full-length variable regions came from constant-region reverse primers plus semi-nested Nested Universal Primer A PCR. MiXCR was run by TCRdb on the 5' RACE reads, yielding one entry per CDR3 protein. The data contain approximately 11,000 distinct CDR3 sequences, 15% to 20% of them singletons. Study-wide points: Tumor memory CD4+ T cell TCR gene usage clustered with blood and lymph node memory CD4+ cells and lymph node naive CD4+ cells.

CDR3 length: 18 residues. V trimming: 9 bases; J trimming: 0 bases; junction bases outside the gene matches: 11. The germline gives CDR1 SNHLY, CDR2 FYNNEI. Treg sorting used a CD4+CD25+CD127-/low gate. The source of this sequence is a female donor with breast cancer. This sequence joins TRBV2 and TRBJ2-3, with 14 bases lining up with TRBD2. The sequenced material came from Tregs sorted from a lymph node. CDR3 in DNA: TGTGCCAGTATCCTAGGACTAGCGGGAGGATCTAGCACAGATACGCAGTATTTT. Its translation: CASILGLAGGSSTDTQYF.